The 16 T cell receptor beta chains given below trace back to one sample, sequenced in a study of blood T cell repertoires in COVID-19. Method: immunoSEQ multiplex PCR; TCRdb's copy keeps in-frame clones and lacks some. The sample consists of some 430,000 clones, about 90% of them appearing once. The sample comprised PBMCs or T cells enriched from blood (not recorded which). All receptors come from a man younger than 35 who had recovered from COVID-19.

The chain uses TRBV6-2 or TRBV6-3 and TRBJ1-1; no firm D call. Germline V CDR1 and CDR2: MNHEY, SVGEGT. The CDR3 totals 15 residues. Trimming cost V 0 bases and J 4 bases, with 12 bases left between them. CDR3 in DNA: TGTGCCAGCAGTTACTCAGCCGGGAAAGGCACTGAAGCTTTCTTT. Protein sequence: CASSYSAGKGTEAFF.

The chain uses TRBV24-1 and TRBJ1-2; D is perhaps TRBD1 (5 bases). V was cut by 3 bases and J by 6 bases, with 16 bases left in between. Germline CDR1 and CDR2: KGHDR and SFDVKD. The CDR3 length is 15 residues. Here the CDR3 DNA reads TGTGCCACCAGTGATGGGGGGATGTACTCTCATGGCTACACCTTC. This gives the protein CATSDGGMYSHGYTF.

This clone occurred once. This chain links TRBV7-8 with TRBJ2-6; weak D call: TRBD1 (6 bases). Germline V CDR1 and CDR2: SGHVS, FQNEAQ. The CDR3 spans 17 residues. V was clipped by 4 bases and J by 0 bases, with 13 bases between them. The chain's CDR3 is CASSSQDSRSGANVLTF. The CDR3 DNA reads TGTGCCAGCAGCTCCCAGGACAGCCGCTCTGGGGCCAACGTCCTGACTTTC.

This clone was found a few times. V is TRBV28 and J is TRBJ1-5, with D unclear. Deletions cut 6 bases from V and 7 bases from J, with 19 bases between. This CDR3 has 15 residues. Germline V gives CDR1 MDHEN, CDR2 SYDVKM. The CDR3 DNA sequence: TGTGCCAGCAGCCCCCTTGCCGCTAACCCCCAGCCCCAGCATTTT. Its protein is CASSPLAANPQPQHF. Combining the CDR3 with reference TRBV28 and TRBJ1-5 gives the whole variable domain DVKVTQSSRYLVKRTGEKVFLECVQDMDHENMFWYRQDPGLGLRLIYFSYDVKMKEKGDIPEGYSVSREKKERFSLILESASTNQTSMYLCASSPLAANPQPQHFGDGTRLSIL.

This clone was picked up one time. The chain is built from TRBV9 and TRBJ1-2; perhaps TRBD1 as D (5 bases). Trimming removed 4 bases at V and 3 bases at J, with 16 bases between. The germline V gene encodes CDR1 SGDLS and CDR2 YYNGEE. The CDR3 runs to 15 residues. The CDR3 is CASSPKGDFDYGYTF. In DNA form, the CDR3 reads TGTGCCAGCAGCCCAAAAGGGGATTTTGACTATGGCTACACCTTC.

The chain is built from TRBV6-5 and TRBJ2-7; 9 bases fit TRBD2. Per the germline V gene, CDR1 is MNHEY and CDR2 is SVGAGI. The junction had 6 bases not matched to a gene; V was cut back by 4 bases and J by 5 bases. This CDR3 contains 14 residues. This CDR3 reads CASSSRGGVDEQYF. The CDR3 DNA reads TGTGCCAGCAGTTCGCGGGGGGGCGTCGACGAGCAGTACTTC.

In nucleotides, the CDR3 is TGTGCCTGGAATCGGGACAGGGGAAATGAAAAACTGTTTTTT. This sequence encodes CAWNRDRGNEKLFF. The gene calls are TRBV30 and TRBJ1-4, with 10 nucleotides matching TRBD1. Germline V gives CDR1 GTSNPN, CDR2 SVGIG (reference sequence). V lost 4 bases to trimming and J lost 5 bases; unmatched junction nucleotides: 4. The CDR3 has 14 residues.

This chain connects TRBV6-1 to TRBJ2-7; possible D gene TRBD2, 5 bases. The V end was cut by 2 bases, the J end by 5 bases, with 13 bases between. Looked up from germline, CDR1 is MNHNS and CDR2 is SASEGT. The CDR3 runs 14 residues. In DNA form, the CDR3 reads TGTGCCAGCAGTGAACTCCGGCGGCGGGACGAGCAGTACTTC. Translated: CASSELRRRDEQYF.

The chain is built from TRBV24-1 and TRBJ1-1, with D possibly matching TRBD1 (6 bases). V was shortened by 7 bases and J by 1 base, with 12 bases between the two germline ends. Germline CDR1 is KGHDR and CDR2 is SFDVKD. The CDR3 totals 14 residues. The CDR3 reads CATRETGQNTEAFF. CDR3 sequence (DNA): TGTGCCACCAGGGAAACGGGACAGAACACTGAAGCTTTCTTT.

V gene TRBV10-3 combines with J gene TRBJ1-5; TRBD1 is a possible D gene (6 bases). V was cut by 4 bases and J by 5 bases, with 15 bases left in between. The CDR3 extends over 15 amino acids. The germline CDR1 and CDR2 sequences are ENHRY and SYGVKD. The CDR3 nucleotides read TGTGCCATCAGTGCTAGCCTAAACAGGGATCAGCCCCAGCATTTT. Protein product: CAISASLNRDQPQHF.

The rearrangement uses TRBV2 and TRBJ1-6, with a weak D call TRBD1 (6 bases). The V and J ends lost 1 base and 8 bases respectively, with 15 bases between them. The CDR3 covers 16 residues. Germline CDR1 reads SNHLY; CDR2 reads FYNNEI. CDR3 in amino acids: CASSEGDRSPYSPLHF. CDR3 in DNA: TGTGCCAGCAGTGAAGGAGACAGGTCTCCCTATTCACCCCTCCACTTT.

This rearrangement joins TRBV7-3 to TRBJ1-1; TRBD1 aligns across 7 bases. The CDR3 is made up of 14 amino acids. Germline CDR1 reads SGHTA; CDR2 reads FQGTGA. V lost 4 bases, J lost 0 bases, and 2 bases stayed unmatched. The CDR3 protein is CASSSRGVNTEAFF. CDR3 DNA: TGTGCCAGCAGCTCCAGGGGGGTGAACACTGAAGCTTTCTTT.

The V gene is TRBV27, the J gene TRBJ2-7, with D tentatively TRBD2 (5 bases). CDR1 and CDR2 (germline): MNHEY, SMNVEV (reference sequence). The length of the CDR3 is 15 residues. V lost 8 bases and J 0 bases, leaving 17 bases between the germline ends. CDR3 in amino acids: CASLPLGLNSYEQYF. CDR3 nucleotides: TGTGCCAGCCTACCCTTAGGACTTAACTCCTACGAGCAGTACTTC.

This clone was detected a few times. The genes are TRBV15 and TRBJ1-3; possibly TRBD1 for D (6 bases). V was shortened by 8 bases and J by 0 bases, with 11 bases between the two germline ends. The CDR3 runs to 14 residues. The germline V gene encodes CDR1 LNHNV and CDR2 YYDKDF (reference sequence). The CDR3 reads CATRTVLSGNTIYF. In DNA, the CDR3 is TGTGCCACCCGGACAGTCCTCTCTGGAAACACCATATATTTT. Combining the CDR3 with reference TRBV15 and TRBJ1-3 gives the whole variable domain DAMVIQNPRYQVTQFGKPVTLSCSQTLNHNVMYWYQQKSSQAPKLLFHYYDKDFNNEADTPDNFQSRRPNTSFCFLDIRSPGLGDTAMYLCATRTVLSGNTIYFGEGSWLTVV.

This sequence joins TRBV7-9 and TRBJ1-1; TRBD1 agrees at 9 bases. Germline CDR1 reads SEHNR; CDR2 reads FQNEAQ (reference sequence). CDR3 length: 17 amino acids. V was pared by 5 bases and J by 0 bases, with 10 bases of the junction left unmatched. CDR3 amino acids: CASSLIKDRGMNTEAFF. The DNA for the CDR3 is TGTGCCAGCAGCCTTATCAAGGACAGGGGAATGAACACTGAAGCTTTCTTT.

V usage is TRBV27 and J usage is TRBJ2-3; 14 bases agree with TRBD2. The CDR3 has 15 amino acids. V was pared by 6 bases and J by 5 bases, with 4 bases of the junction left unmatched. CDR1 is MNHEY, CDR2 SMNVEV, per germline (reference sequence). CDR3 in DNA: TGTGCCAGCAGCCTTGGGACTAGCGGGAGAGATACGCAGTATTTT. Amino acids: CASSLGTSGRDTQYF.